The sequence of this T cell receptor beta chain was determined in a study of blood T cell repertoires in COVID-19. Across the study: Acute and convalescent COVID-19 specimens originated in the United States, Italy and Spain. The analysed material was cDNA or gDNA that came from T cells, B-cell-depleted T cells, or PBMCs.

Per the original data handling: Estimates of nucleated cell counts were drawn from the amplification of reference gene primers. The data were produced by immunoSEQ multiplex PCR, yet TCRdb's version contains in-frame clones alone and is incomplete. The D gene and trimming were derived from the DNA, and the V and J assignments and clone size from that table. Of approximately 50,000 clones detected, around 84% appear once; the ten largest clones hold approximately 17%. The junction had 7 bases not matched to a gene; V was cut back by 5 bases and J by 2 bases. The length of the CDR3 is 16 residues. Germline V gene lookup returns CDR1 SGHTA and CDR2 FQGNSA.

The sequence was collected from a man in his sixties or seventies with active COVID-19. The chain carries TRBV7-2 and TRBJ2-7, with TRBD2 matching 12 bases. Sequencing was done on a sample of peripheral blood. The CDR3 here is CASSTSRLAGAYEQYF. The CDR3 DNA sequence: TGTGCCAGCAGCACCTCCAGACTAGCGGGGGCCTACGAGCAGTACTTC.